This section outlines one TCR beta chain sequence together with its context. The source of the sample is a study of blood T cell repertoires in COVID-19. Across the study: COVID-19 samples from acute and convalescent phases originated in the United States, Italy and Spain. T cells, B-cell-depleted T cells, or PBMCs supplied cDNA or gDNA.

Data came from immunoSEQ multiplex PCR; TCRdb stores just in-frame clones and leaves some out. The sample yields just under 100,000 clones, about 82% seen once. The length of the CDR3 is 15 residues. Germline CDR1 is LNHDA and CDR2 is SQIVND (reference sequence). Deletions cut 6 bases from V and 7 bases from J, with 19 bases between. This chain uses TRBV19 with TRBJ1-5, with D perhaps TRBD1 (5 bases). The source of this sequence is an older woman in a cohort sampled during active or convalescent COVID-19. Sequencing was performed on peripheral blood. Here the CDR3 reads CASSTPPQVGQPQHF. CDR3 sequence (DNA): TGTGCCAGTAGCACCCCCCCACAGGTGGGACAGCCCCAGCATTTT.